The rows below give T cell receptor beta chains drawn from one sample of a study of PD-L1 blockade in urothelial cancer. The table came from immunoSEQ multiplex PCR; TCRdb's copy has only in-frame clones and leaves some out. The sample holds approximately 120,000 clones; roughly 88% are singletons and the top ten take 2% to 2.5%. The sequencing used PBMCs, collected around atezolizumab (anti-PD-L1) treatment. These receptors all come from a man aged 50 or older with urothelial cancer. CDR3s leave out the opening cysteine and the closing phenylalanine or tryptophan.

v_gene	j_gene	CDR3aa
TRBV19	TRBJ2-7	ASSPRGIGEQY
TRBV10-3	TRBJ2-7	AISGQDSYEQY
TRBV19	TRBJ1-2	ASSMKASTGSYGYT
TRBV7-6	TRBJ2-3	ASSRGTSKKDTQY
TRBV5-1	TRBJ2-3	ASSLQGGTDTQY
TRBV6-1	TRBJ2-1	ASSAGTSGLNEQF
TRBV13	TRBJ1-2	ASTLRDRDIYGYT
TRBV30	TRBJ2-2	AWSTLAGAGELF
TRBV6-1	TRBJ2-7	ASTYGGDAYEQY
TRBV28	TRBJ1-6	ASRDNNSPLH
TRBV5-1	TRBJ2-3	ASSLDSGTDTQY
TRBV19	TRBJ2-7	ASSLQGIRGEQY
TRBV10-3	TRBJ2-7	AITTTSGRAGGDEQY
TRBV5-1	TRBJ2-3	ASSLGTGVNTDTQY
TRBV30	TRBJ2-3	AWSVGQVFGLALPADTQY
TRBV19	TRBJ1-2	ASSAGRLGGYT
TRBV29-1	TRBJ2-1	SVRTSGRDEQF
TRBV19	TRBJ2-3	ASRRQGAVMTDTQY
TRBV4-1	TRBJ2-7	ASSQGTSGRQYEQY
TRBV6-6	TRBJ2-2	ASRTSGRAGGELF